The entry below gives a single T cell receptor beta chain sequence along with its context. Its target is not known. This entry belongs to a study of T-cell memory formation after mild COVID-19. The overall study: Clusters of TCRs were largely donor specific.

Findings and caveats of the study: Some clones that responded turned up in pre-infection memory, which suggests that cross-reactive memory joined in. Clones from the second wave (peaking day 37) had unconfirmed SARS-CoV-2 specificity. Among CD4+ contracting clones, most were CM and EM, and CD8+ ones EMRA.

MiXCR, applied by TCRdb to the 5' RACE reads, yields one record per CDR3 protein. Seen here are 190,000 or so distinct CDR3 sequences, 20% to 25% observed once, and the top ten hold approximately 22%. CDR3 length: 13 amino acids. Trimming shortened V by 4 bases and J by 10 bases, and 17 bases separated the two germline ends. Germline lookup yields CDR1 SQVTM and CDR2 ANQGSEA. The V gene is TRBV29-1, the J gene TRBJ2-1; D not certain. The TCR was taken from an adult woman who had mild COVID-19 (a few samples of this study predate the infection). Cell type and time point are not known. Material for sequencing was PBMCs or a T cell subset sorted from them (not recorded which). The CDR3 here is CSVGGNRIGEQFF. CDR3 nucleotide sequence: TGCAGCGTTGGAGGTAATCGGATCGGCGAGCAGTTCTTC.